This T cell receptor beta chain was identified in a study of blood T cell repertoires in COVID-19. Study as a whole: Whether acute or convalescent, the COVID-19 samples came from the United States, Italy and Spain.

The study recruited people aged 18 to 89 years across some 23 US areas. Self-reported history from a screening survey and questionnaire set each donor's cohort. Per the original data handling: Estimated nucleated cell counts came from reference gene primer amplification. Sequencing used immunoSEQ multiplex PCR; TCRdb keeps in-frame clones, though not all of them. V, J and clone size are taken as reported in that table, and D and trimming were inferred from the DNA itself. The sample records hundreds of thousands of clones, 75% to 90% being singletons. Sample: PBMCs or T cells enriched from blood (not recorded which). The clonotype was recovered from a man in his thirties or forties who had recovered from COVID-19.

This chain's CDR3 is CASSQQAAGALPEQFF. DNA of the CDR3: TGCGCCAGCAGCCAGCAGGCAGCGGGAGCGCTTCCTGAGCAGTTCTTC. The V call is TRBV4-1, the J call TRBJ2-1; 8 nucleotides match TRBD2. The CDR3 is made up of 16 amino acids. The germline CDR1 and CDR2 sequences are MGHRA and YSYEKL. Trimming removed 3 bases from V and 9 bases from J; junction bases left unmatched: 13.